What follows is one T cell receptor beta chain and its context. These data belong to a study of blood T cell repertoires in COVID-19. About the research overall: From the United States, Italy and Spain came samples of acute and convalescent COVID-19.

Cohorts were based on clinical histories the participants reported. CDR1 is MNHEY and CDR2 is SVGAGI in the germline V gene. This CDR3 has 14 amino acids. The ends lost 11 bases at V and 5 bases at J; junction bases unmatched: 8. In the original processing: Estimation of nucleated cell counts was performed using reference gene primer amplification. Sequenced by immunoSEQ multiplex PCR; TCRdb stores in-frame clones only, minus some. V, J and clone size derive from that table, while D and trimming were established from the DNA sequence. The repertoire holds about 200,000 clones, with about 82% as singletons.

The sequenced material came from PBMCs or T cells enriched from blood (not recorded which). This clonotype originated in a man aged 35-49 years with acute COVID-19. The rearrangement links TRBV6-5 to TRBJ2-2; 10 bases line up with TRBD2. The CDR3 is CASRELAGTGELFF. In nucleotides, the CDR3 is TGTGCCTCCAGGGAACTAGCGGGGACCGGGGAGCTGTTTTTT.